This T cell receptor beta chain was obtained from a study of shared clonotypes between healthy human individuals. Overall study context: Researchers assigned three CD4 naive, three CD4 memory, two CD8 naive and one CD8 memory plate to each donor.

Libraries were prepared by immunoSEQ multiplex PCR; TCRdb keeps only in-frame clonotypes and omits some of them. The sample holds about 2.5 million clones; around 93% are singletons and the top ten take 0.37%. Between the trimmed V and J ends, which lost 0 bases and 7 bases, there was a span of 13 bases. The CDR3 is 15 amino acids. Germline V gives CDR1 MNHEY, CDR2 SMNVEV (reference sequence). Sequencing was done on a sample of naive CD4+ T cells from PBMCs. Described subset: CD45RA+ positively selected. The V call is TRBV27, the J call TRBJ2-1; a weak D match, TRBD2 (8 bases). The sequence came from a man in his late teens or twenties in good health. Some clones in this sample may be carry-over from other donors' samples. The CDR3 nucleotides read TGTGCCAGCAGTTTATCCGGGAGGGGGCGGAATGAGCAGTTCTTC. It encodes CASSLSGRGRNEQFF.